Listed below are T cell receptor beta chains from one sample, sequenced in a study of T cells in Graves' hyperthyroidism and ophthalmopathy. Each CDR3 protein gets one entry after TCRdb re-called the multiplex PCR reads with MiXCR. The repertoire holds roughly 500,000 distinct CDR3 sequences, with around 45% as singletons. The sample comprised peripheral blood or thyroid tissue (not recorded which). These receptors were obtained from an adult woman with Graves' disease, either hyperthyroidism or ophthalmopathy (not recorded which). Both conserved end residues are trimmed from each CDR3. Fields, in order: D gene, V gene, J gene, CDR3 protein. The D gene is left open where the match is weak.

.	TRBV30	TRBJ1-1	AWSGQYKEAF
.	TRBV15	TRBJ1-2	ATSSPREGLYGYT
TRBD1	TRBV25-1	TRBJ1-5	ASSVGGQGNQPQH
TRBD2	TRBV4-1	TRBJ2-7	ASSQSETSGGWD
TRBD1	TRBV11-2	TRBJ1-4	ASSSPTGPEKLF
.	TRBV12-3/TRBV12-4	TRBJ1-5	ASSLARGQH
TRBD1	TRBV29-1	TRBJ1-1	SVEPRQGAYFNTEAF
TRBD1	TRBV7-4	TRBJ1-3	ASSLAGQGAYGNTIY
.	TRBV5-1	TRBJ2-1	ASRLGVSIVEQF
TRBD2	TRBV5-1	TRBJ2-1	ASSWGLAGVDEQF
TRBD1	TRBV24-1	TRBJ2-6	ATSDLTGGAFSGANVLT
.	TRBV10-3	TRBJ2-5	AISVEPGHLEETQY
TRBD2	TRBV10-2	TRBJ2-5	ASSDPPGLAGETQY
.	TRBV13	TRBJ1-1	ASSQGRITEAF
.	TRBV29-1	TRBJ2-5	SVDSPKSETQY
.	TRBV29-1	TRBJ2-5	SVDEPARETQY
.	TRBV6-1	TRBJ1-6	ASSGYTGINSPLH
.	TRBV7-2	TRBJ2-7	ASSLTRSYEQY
TRBD2	TRBV20-1	TRBJ2-7	SARRLAGIYEQY
TRBD1	TRBV28	TRBJ1-4	ASRLQGAGEKLF
.	TRBV29-1	TRBJ2-2	SVVHFSGELF
.	TRBV7-3	TRBJ2-7	ASSPSPGFEQY
TRBD1	TRBV3-1	TRBJ1-3	ASSFRGPGNTIY
.	TRBV15	TRBJ1-4	ATSKDHGEKLF
TRBD1	TRBV13	TRBJ1-2	ASSFGQGDYGYT
.	TRBV24-1	TRBJ2-3	ATSDNGDLTDTQY
TRBD1	TRBV20-1	TRBJ2-7	SATDPTGEMAYEQY
.	TRBV5-1	TRBJ1-3	ASSLQGYGNTIY
.	TRBV7-6	TRBJ2-3	ASRHLRGVSTDTQY
.	TRBV29-1	TRBJ2-7	SVAPAGKNYEQY
.	TRBV6-5	TRBJ2-7	ASSFSDYPTYEQY
.	TRBV4-1	TRBJ1-2	ASSQDIRGYT
TRBD1	TRBV12-3/TRBV12-4	TRBJ1-4	ASSPRDRDLF
TRBD1	TRBV13	TRBJ2-7	ASSPGTVYGQY
.	TRBV7-8	TRBJ1-5	ASSPSGAPNQPQH
.	TRBV10-3	TRBJ2-5	AINAQGMMETQY
TRBD2	TRBV7-2	TRBJ2-7	ASSLPTSGTGEQY
TRBD2	TRBV11-2	TRBJ2-7	ASSFSTSGATYEQY
TRBD1	TRBV9	TRBJ1-6	ASRTGTGGDLDNSPLH
TRBD1	TRBV24-1	TRBJ1-5	ATRDPGGYQPQH
.	TRBV12-3/TRBV12-4	TRBJ2-3	ASGQGSHRDTQY
TRBD1	TRBV20-1	TRBJ2-2	SARDRDRLNTGELF
.	TRBV11-2	TRBJ2-7	ASSLDGGLAISYEQY
TRBD1	TRBV5-1	TRBJ1-1	AGSFGRTGPEAF
.	TRBV15	TRBJ1-6	ATSRDRLYNSPLH
.	TRBV10-2	TRBJ2-7	ASFQGGEQY
TRBD1	TRBV10-3	TRBJ1-5	AINEDRDQPQH
.	TRBV5-1	TRBJ1-1	ASSHGQKNTEAF
.	TRBV7-9	TRBJ1-2	ASSLDRKNYGYT
TRBD1	TRBV3-1	TRBJ1-5	APWDSSNQPQH
TRBD2	TRBV15	TRBJ2-7	ATSRDLPRTSGSYEQY
TRBD1	TRBV20-1	TRBJ1-6	SARRGLLSGTGNSPLH
.	TRBV5-1	TRBJ1-2	ASSREVYT